This TCR beta chain was identified during a study of shared clonotypes between healthy human individuals. Free of recent acute infections or vaccinations, the donors were healthy HIV-negative adults. This clone was detected only once. The ends were cut back, 0 bases at V and 0 bases at J, with 11 bases in the middle. CDR1 PRHDT and CDR2 FYEKMQ come from the germline V gene (reference sequence). The CDR3 runs to 17 residues. The data were produced by immunoSEQ multiplex PCR, yet TCRdb's version contains in-frame clones alone and is incomplete. The repertoire holds about 2.4 million clones, approximately 94% seen once, with about 0.38% in the top ten.

This TCR derives from a man aged 18 to 29 in good health. Some clones in this sample may be carry-over from other donors' samples. The gene calls are TRBV13 and TRBJ2-2; a weak D match, TRBD1 (6 bases). Sequenced sample: naive CD4+ T cells from PBMCs. Subset here: CD45RA+ positively selected. The CDR3 protein is CASSLGQGWANTGELFF. In DNA form, the CDR3 reads TGTGCCAGCAGCTTAGGACAGGGATGGGCGAACACCGGGGAGCTGTTTTTT.